This is a list of T cell receptor beta chains from one sample in a study of blood T cell repertoires in COVID-19. Sequenced by immunoSEQ multiplex PCR; TCRdb stores in-frame clones only, minus some. The sample includes about 88,000 clones, around 90% of them seen just once. Sequencing was performed on peripheral blood. The receptor source for this set is a male donor with acute or convalescent COVID-19. CDR3s include the opening cysteine and the closing phenylalanine or tryptophan. A D gene is named only where the DNA matches it firmly. Where a row states a size, it is once, few, many or the class of an expanded clone; other rows omit it.

j_call v_call d_call clone_size cdr3_nt cdr3_aa
TRBJ1-1 TRBV15 NA NA TGTGCCACCAGCAGAGAAGGGGCCCCCAGATCAGGGCTTGGGGCTGAAGCTTTCTTT CATSREGAPRSGLGAEAFF
TRBJ2-4 TRBV18 NA once TGTGCCAGCTCACCACCATACTCGGTCATTCAGTACTTC CASSPPYSVIQYF
TRBJ1-3 TRBV4-1 NA NA TGCGCCAGCAGCCAAGATTCGAGTTCTGGAAACACCATATATTTT CASSQDSSSGNTIYF
TRBJ2-5 TRBV27 NA NA TGTGCCAGCAGGAAGCTTGACAGGCGAGCTGGGGAGACCCAGTACTTC CASRKLDRRAGETQYF
TRBJ2-4 TRBV2 TRBD1 NA TGTGCCAGCAGTGCAGAACCGACAGGGTTCGGGTTTATTCAGTACTTC CASSAEPTGFGFIQYF
TRBJ2-7 TRBV14 TRBD1 NA TGTGCCAGCAGCCAAGCCGGGACAGCACCCTACGAGCAGTACTTC CASSQAGTAPYEQYF
TRBJ1-3 TRBV5-4 TRBD1 once TGTGCCAGCAGCTTGGGACAGGGTGCCGGAAACACCATATATTTT CASSLGQGAGNTIYF
TRBJ1-1 TRBV6-6 TRBD1 NA TGTGCCAGCAGTTACCTACAGGGGACGGGCACTGAAGCTTTCTTT CASSYLQGTGTEAFF
TRBJ2-5 TRBV5-1 TRBD1 NA TGCGCCAGCAGTCCGGGACAGGGTAAAGAGACCCAGTACTTC CASSPGQGKETQYF
TRBJ1-4 TRBV2 TRBD1 NA TGTGCCAGTACAGGGGACGATAATGAAAAACTGTTTTTT CASTGDDNEKLFF
TRBJ1-3 TRBV6-5 NA once TGTGCCAGTATCCTCGGAAACACCATATATTTT CASILGNTIYF
TRBJ1-1 TRBV5-1 NA NA TGCGCCAGCAGCTTGGCGGAGGTGGCCTCTGAAGCTTTCTTT CASSLAEVASEAFF
TRBJ1-5 TRBV19 TRBD1 NA TGTGCCAGTAGTACCGGACAGGTACTCCAGCCCCAGCATTTT CASSTGQVLQPQHF
TRBJ1-4 TRBV5-1 TRBD1 NA TGCGCCAGCAGGGGCAGGGGGACCATTGGAGGTAATGAAAAACTGTTTTTT CASRGRGTIGGNEKLFF
TRBJ1-6 TRBV6-6 NA NA TGTGCCAGCAGTTACAGGGTGGAGGGCACCCTCCACTTT CASSYRVEGTLHF
TRBJ1-1 TRBV5-1 TRBD1 NA TGCGCCAGCAGACCCTATCGACAGGGGCTGAACACTGAAGCTTTCTTT CASRPYRQGLNTEAFF
TRBJ2-3 TRBV12-5 NA few TGTGCTAGTGGCCCAGGAGGCAGTGGCTTTAGGGCAGATACGCAGTATTTT CASGPGGSGFRADTQYF
TRBJ1-1 TRBV7-2 NA few TGTGCCAGCAGCTTATGGTCGGGGAACACTGAAGCTTTCTTT CASSLWSGNTEAFF
TRBJ2-3 TRBV2 TRBD1 NA TGTGCCAGCAGTGAAGGGGGCAGGGGGCCAGATACGCAGTATTTT CASSEGGRGPDTQYF
TRBJ2-3 TRBV6-5 NA NA TGTGCCAGCAGGGAGGGTAGCACAGATACGCAGTATTTT CASREGSTDTQYF
TRBJ1-1 TRBV28 TRBD1 once TGTGCCAGCAGTCAGGGGACAGGGTTGGACACTGAAGCTTTCTTT CASSQGTGLDTEAFF
TRBJ2-2 TRBV18 NA NA TGTGCCAGCTCACCTCTAGGGGCGAACACCGGGGAGCTGTTTTTT CASSPLGANTGELFF
TRBJ1-3 TRBV3-1/TRBV3-2 NA once TGTGCCAGCAGCCGAGCCCCCCAGGGAAACTCTGGAAACACCATATATTTT CASSRAPQGNSGNTIYF
TRBJ2-5 TRBV11-2 NA NA TGTGCCAGCAGCTTAACCGGGACAACTAAAGAGACCCAGTACTTC CASSLTGTTKETQYF
TRBJ2-1 TRBV5-1 NA NA TGCGCCAGCAGCTTGGCAACCAGGTTCTCCTACAATGAGCAGTTCTTC CASSLATRFSYNEQFF
TRBJ1-2 TRBV15 NA NA TGTGCCACCAGCAGAGATGAAACGGCGGATTATGGCTACACCTTC CATSRDETADYGYTF
TRBJ2-7 TRBV27 TRBD2 NA TGTGCCAGCAGTCATCTAGCGGGGGACCACTACGAGCAGTACTTC CASSHLAGDHYEQYF
TRBJ2-3 TRBV4-1 TRBD2 once TGCGCCAGCAGCCAAGATCATGTGCGGGGGGGGGCAGATACGCAGTATTTT CASSQDHVRGGADTQYF